This T cell receptor beta chain emerged from a study of cytomegalovirus exposure and HLA in healthy donors. The wider study: The 120 or so validation repertoires used a platform that matched the one used for the 666 first-cohort repertoires, as a later analysis reported.

Notes on the study in general: The tendency of first-cohort TCR clusters to co-occur in the 120 or so validation repertoires emerged from a later analysis.

The assay was immunoSEQ multiplex PCR, and TCRdb's table has in-frame clones only and misses some. Among about 310,000 clones listed, 88% were seen once. As regards this clone: Its antigen is undetermined.

The origin of this receptor is a man aged 25 to 40 in good health and CMV-seronegative. Material for sequencing was PBMCs.

CDR3 DNA: TGTGCCAGCACGACTAGCGGGGGGGATACAGATACGCAGTATTTT. Translation: CASTTSGGDTDTQYF. V and J are TRBV6-5 and TRBJ2-3; 14 bases agree with TRBD2. Per germline, CDR1 MNHEY and CDR2 SVGAGI. The trim removed 7 bases at V and 3 bases at J, leaving 3 bases unmatched. This CDR3 spans 15 amino acids.